The 21 T cell receptor beta chains reported below all come from one sample, sequenced in a study of blood T cell repertoires in COVID-19. The protocol was immunoSEQ multiplex PCR, while the TCRdb copy is restricted to in-frame clones and leaves out a portion. The sample holds about 52,000 clones, approximately 84% seen once. Sequencing used peripheral blood. These receptors all stem from a human donor with active COVID-19. The donor label of this sample is uncertain.

This clone was observed a handful of times. J is TRBJ2-3 and V is TRBV6-4; 7 bases agree with TRBD1. Trimming cost V 2 bases and J 1 base; bases outside gene matches: 0. The CDR3 is 14 residues long. Looked up from germline, CDR1 is MRHNA and CDR2 is SNTAGT. In DNA form, the CDR3 reads TGTGCCAGCAGTGACACAGGGGGCACAGATACGCAGTATTTT. Translation: CASSDTGGTDTQYF.

This chain uses TRBV3-1 (or the pseudogene TRBV3-2) with TRBJ1-3, with 9 bases lining up with TRBD1. Germline CDR1 LGHDT, CDR2 YNNKEL (reference sequence). After removal of 6 bases from V and 4 bases from J, the junction contained 10 bases not matched to a gene. This CDR3 has 16 amino acids. The CDR3 DNA reads as TGTGCCAGCAGTCGCCCACCGGGACAGGGAGGAAACACCATATATTTT. Translation: CASSRPPGQGGNTIYF.

The J gene is TRBJ1-4, the V gene TRBV6-2 or TRBV6-3; a possible D gene is TRBD1 (5 bases). CDR1 and CDR2 (germline): MNHEY, SVGEGT. The CDR3 extends over 20 amino acids. The germline V and J ends were trimmed by 5 bases and 8 bases, with 33 bases remaining between them. The CDR3 nucleotides are TGTGCCAGCAGTACCTACGCAACGCGGGGGGGAAGGCTGCCGCGCGAAAAACTGTTTTTT. Translated: CASSTYATRGGRLPREKLFF.

V gene TRBV7-2 combines with J gene TRBJ1-6, with 7 bases aligning to TRBD1. The CDR3 consists of 16 residues. CDR1 is SGHTA, CDR2 FQGNSA, per germline. V dropped 1 base and J dropped 8; count of bases not matched to a gene: 8. In DNA form, the CDR3 reads TGTGCCAGCAGCTTAGATCCAGGGGGTATCTATTCACCCCTCCACTTT. Its protein is CASSLDPGGIYSPLHF.

The chain joins TRBV9 to TRBJ2-2; possibly TRBD1 for D (5 bases). V lost 3 bases and J 0 bases, leaving 9 bases between the germline ends. CDR3 length: 15 residues. Per the germline V gene, CDR1 is SGDLS and CDR2 is YYNGEE. For the CDR3, the DNA is TGTGCCAGCAGCGCACAGGTGACGAACACCGGGGAGCTGTTTTTT. It yields the protein CASSAQVTNTGELFF.

The V and J genes are TRBV4-1 and TRBJ1-2, with D unclear. Trimming stripped 4 bases from V and 0 bases from J, with 12 bases between. Germline V gene lookup returns CDR1 MGHRA and CDR2 YSYEKL. CDR3 length: 15 amino acids. In DNA form, the CDR3 reads TGCGCCAGCAGCCCTTGGGAGGACCCTAACTATGGCTACACCTTC. Its translation: CASSPWEDPNYGYTF.

The V and J genes are TRBV19 and TRBJ2-5; D gene ambiguous. V was cut by 1 base and J by 5 bases, with 8 bases left in between. Germline loops: CDR1 LNHDA, CDR2 SQIVND (reference sequence). The CDR3 has 13 amino acids. This CDR3 reads CASSIGRRETQYF. CDR3 bases: TGTGCCAGTAGTATAGGTAGGCGGGAGACCCAGTACTTC.

This clone has only one observation. The chain has TRBV7-3 and TRBJ2-2, with 10 bases identical to TRBD1. This CDR3 spans 16 amino acids. V shed 5 bases and J 5 bases; nucleotides not matched to a gene: 8. The germline V gene has CDR1 SGHTA and CDR2 FQGTGA. CDR3 protein: CASSLWTGGRTGELFF. In nucleotides, the CDR3 is TGTGCCAGCAGCCTTTGGACAGGGGGACGAACCGGGGAGCTGTTTTTT. The variable domain in full, with the rest retrieved from reference TRBV7-3 and TRBJ2-2, is GAGVSQTPSNKVTEKGKYVELRCDPISGHTALYWYRQSLGQGPEFLIYFQGTGAADDSGLPNDRFFAVRPEGSVSTLKIQRTERGDSAVYLCASSLWTGGRTGELFFGEGSRLTVL.

This clone was recorded once. The rearrangement links TRBV5-4 to TRBJ2-1; D ambiguous. The CDR3 contains 13 residues. V was shortened by 2 bases and J by 7 bases, with 10 bases between the two germline ends. Germline-derived CDR1 and CDR2 are SGHNT and YYREEE (reference sequence). CDR3 amino acids: CASSLSDTNEQFF. Here the CDR3 DNA reads TGTGCCAGCAGCTTATCCGACACGAATGAGCAGTTCTTC.

As DNA, the CDR3 is TGTGCCAGCAGCGCCCCCCTAAGTGAGCAGTTCTTC. Protein sequence: CASSAPLSEQFF. V gene TRBV9 combines with J gene TRBJ2-1; D is undetermined. Trimming took off 3 bases at V and 9 bases at J, with 10 bases between the two ends. The CDR3 sequence is 12 residues long. CDR1 is SGDLS and CDR2 is YYNGEE in the germline V gene.

V and J are TRBV15 and TRBJ1-6; 9 nucleotides line up with TRBD1. CDR1 and CDR2 (germline): LNHNV, YYDKDF (reference sequence). V shed 1 base, J shed 10 bases, and the junction held 8 bases outside the gene matches. CDR3 length: 16 amino acids. The CDR3 DNA reads as TGTGCCACCAGCAGAGGAGGGACAGGGTACGGGTCACCCCTCCACTTT. This gives the protein CATSRGGTGYGSPLHF.

Here the CDR3 DNA reads TGTGCCAGTAGTATCACTAGCACACCCAAAGAGACCCAGTACTTC. Translated: CASSITSTPKETQYF. The chain employs TRBV19 and TRBJ2-5; D possibly corresponds to TRBD2 (6 bases). The germline CDR1 and CDR2 sequences are LNHDA and SQIVND (reference sequence). The CDR3 consists of 15 residues. The V gene lost 3 bases and the J gene lost 3 bases, with 14 bases spanning the gap. Combining the CDR3 with reference TRBV19 and TRBJ2-5 gives the whole variable domain DGGITQSPKYLFRKEGQNVTLSCEQNLNHDAMYWYRQDPGQGLRLIYYSQIVNDFQKGDIAEGYSVSREKKESFPLTVTSAQKNPTAFYLCASSITSTPKETQYFGPGTRLLVL.

V gene TRBV2 combines with J gene TRBJ2-2; 7 bases match TRBD1. Germline V gives CDR1 SNHLY, CDR2 FYNNEI. The ends lost 7 bases at V and 0 bases at J; junction bases unmatched: 5. The CDR3 is 15 residues long. CDR3 nucleotides: TGTGCCAGCAACCGAGGGACAGCGAACACCGGGGAGCTGTTTTTT. Encoded protein: CASNRGTANTGELFF.

This clone came up once. The rearrangement uses TRBV5-1 and TRBJ2-1, with 7 nucleotides matching TRBD2. CDR3 length equals 15 residues. Germline CDR1 and CDR2: SGHRS and YFSETQ. Trimming cost V 4 bases and J 7 bases; bases outside gene matches: 11. For the CDR3, the DNA is TGCGCCAGCAGCATAGACGGGGGGATTAGGAATGAGCAGTTCTTC. Translation gives CASSIDGGIRNEQFF.

This chain links TRBV11-2 with TRBJ1-2; D gene uncertain. Per the germline V gene, CDR1 is SGHAT and CDR2 is FQNNGV. The CDR3 has 15 residues. The ends were cut back, 5 bases at V and 8 bases at J, with 21 bases in the middle. The CDR3 spells CASSPGGRMGGGYTF. CDR3 bases: TGTGCCAGCAGCCCCGGCGGAAGGATGGGTGGGGGCTACACCTTC. Filled out from reference TRBV11-2 and TRBJ1-2, the complete variable domain reads EAGVAQSPRYKIIEKRQSVAFWCNPISGHATLYWYQQILGQGPKLLIQFQNNGVVDDSQLPKDRFSAERLKGVDSTLKIQPAKLEDSAVYLCASSPGGRMGGGYTFGSGTRLTVV.

The V and J genes are TRBV5-6 and TRBJ2-7; perhaps TRBD2 as D (5 bases). Trimming took off 2 bases at V and 2 bases at J, with 8 bases between the two ends. CDR1 and CDR2 (germline): SGHDT, YYEEEE. The CDR3 extends over 13 amino acids. CDR3 loop: CASSLYGAYEQYF. The DNA of the CDR3 is TGTGCCAGCAGCTTATACGGGGCCTACGAGCAGTACTTC.

This chain joins TRBV19 and TRBJ1-5; D may be TRBD1 (5 bases). Germline values: CDR1 LNHDA, CDR2 SQIVND (reference sequence). This CDR3 is built from 16 residues. V was clipped by 1 base and J by 1 base, with 11 bases between them. CDR3 amino acids: CASSIVGQVSNQPQHF. The DNA for the CDR3 is TGTGCCAGTAGTATAGTGGGGCAAGTAAGCAATCAGCCCCAGCATTTT. The variable domain in full, with the rest retrieved from reference TRBV19 and TRBJ1-5, is DGGITQSPKYLFRKEGQNVTLSCEQNLNHDAMYWYRQDPGQGLRLIYYSQIVNDFQKGDIAEGYSVSREKKESFPLTVTSAQKNPTAFYLCASSIVGQVSNQPQHFGDGTRLSIL.

V usage is TRBV3-1 (or the pseudogene TRBV3-2) and J usage is TRBJ2-5; 9 bases are shared with TRBD1. Trimming cost V 4 bases and J 2 bases; bases outside gene matches: 5. This CDR3 region has 15 residues. The germline CDR1 and CDR2 sequences are LGHDT and YNNKEL (reference sequence). The CDR3 DNA reads TGTGCCAGCAGCCCCGGGACAGGGAGGCAAGAGACCCAGTACTTC. The encoded protein is CASSPGTGRQETQYF.

The chain recombines TRBV13 with TRBJ2-5; TRBD2 aligns across 8 bases. The CDR3 length is 16 residues. CDR1 is PRHDT, CDR2 FYEKMQ, per germline (reference sequence). With V trimmed by 3 bases and J by 3 bases, 9 bases remained unmatched. The CDR3 region is CASSFFASGGKETQYF. CDR3 DNA sequence: TGTGCCAGCAGCTTTTTCGCGTCGGGGGGGAAAGAGACCCAGTACTTC.

The genes are TRBV6-5 and TRBJ2-2; a weak D match, TRBD2 (5 bases). Germline CDR1 MNHEY, CDR2 SVGAGI. Trimming took off 0 bases at V and 6 bases at J, with 14 bases between the two ends. This CDR3 region has 16 residues. CDR3 nucleotides: TGTGCCAGCAGTTACTCGGATCGGGGTTGGGCCGGGGAGCTGTTTTTT. Its translation: CASSYSDRGWAGELFF.

The gene calls are TRBV6-6 and TRBJ2-7, with 7 bases identical to TRBD1. Germline lookup yields CDR1 MNHNY and CDR2 SVGAGI (reference sequence). V lost 1 base and J lost 5; bases outside the gene matches: 11. This CDR3 has 16 residues. The CDR3 loop is CASSYWVGRGGDEQYF. In DNA form, the CDR3 reads TGTGCCAGCAGTTACTGGGTCGGTAGAGGGGGCGACGAGCAGTACTTC.